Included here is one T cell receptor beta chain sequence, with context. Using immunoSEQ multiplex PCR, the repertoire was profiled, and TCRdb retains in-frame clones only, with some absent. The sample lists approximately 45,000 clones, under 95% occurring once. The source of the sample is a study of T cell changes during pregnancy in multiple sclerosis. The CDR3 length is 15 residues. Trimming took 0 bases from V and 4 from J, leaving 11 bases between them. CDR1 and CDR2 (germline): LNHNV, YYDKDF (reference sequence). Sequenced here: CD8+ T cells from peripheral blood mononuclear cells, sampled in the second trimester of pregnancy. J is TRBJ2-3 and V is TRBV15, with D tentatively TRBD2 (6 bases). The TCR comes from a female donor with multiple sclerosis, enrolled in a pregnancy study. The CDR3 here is CATSRDRRGADTQYF. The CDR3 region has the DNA TGTGCCACCAGCAGAGATCGGCGGGGCGCAGATACGCAGTATTTT.